This T cell receptor beta chain was sequenced during a study of long-term antiretroviral therapy in people with HIV. This was the immunoSEQ v3.0 assay at survey level. This table comes from immunoSEQ multiplex PCR, and its TCRdb copy is limited to in-frame clones, with some not included. The table lists about 23,000 clones, approximately 85% of them singletons, with about 7.7% in the top ten. The CDR3 contains 12 residues. Trimming left V 5 bases short and J 3 bases short, with 6 bases between. Germline loops: CDR1 MNHEY, CDR2 SMNVEV (reference sequence). The source material was unsorted PBMCs, sampled 1.5 years after starting antiretroviral therapy. This sequence joins TRBV27 and TRBJ2-3; D gene uncertain. The origin of this receptor is a man between 25 and 39 years old with HIV. CDR3 nucleotide sequence: TGTGCCAGCAGTCCCGGGACAGATACGCAGTATTTT. Translation gives CASSPGTDTQYF.